These 18 T cell receptor beta chains share one sample of origin, sequenced in a study of cytomegalovirus exposure and HLA in healthy donors. The protocol was immunoSEQ multiplex PCR, while the TCRdb copy is restricted to in-frame clones and leaves out a portion. The table records fewer than 100,000 clones, approximately 90% of them present only once. Sequenced: PBMCs. Receptors were obtained from a man younger than 45 in good health and CMV-seronegative.

The V gene is TRBV6-5, the J gene TRBJ2-3; the D gene is possibly TRBD2 (5 bases). The ends were cut back, 1 base at V and 4 bases at J, with 9 bases in the middle. CDR1 and CDR2 from the germline V gene are MNHEY and SVGAGI. The CDR3 loop spans 14 amino acids. The CDR3 DNA sequence: TGTGCCAGCAGTTACTGGGAGTTCCCAGATACGCAGTATTTT. It yields the protein CASSYWEFPDTQYF.

The V and J genes are TRBV11-2 and TRBJ2-1; tentatively, D is TRBD1 (5 bases). The CDR3 extends over 16 amino acids. V was pared by 2 bases and J by 4 bases, with 15 bases between. Per germline, CDR1 SGHAT and CDR2 FQNNGV. The CDR3 spells CASSLYAGHPYNEQFF. The CDR3 DNA follows: TGTGCCAGCAGCTTATATGCAGGGCACCCATACAATGAGCAGTTCTTC. Combining the CDR3 with reference TRBV11-2 and TRBJ2-1 gives the whole variable domain EAGVAQSPRYKIIEKRQSVAFWCNPISGHATLYWYQQILGQGPKLLIQFQNNGVVDDSQLPKDRFSAERLKGVDSTLKIQPAKLEDSAVYLCASSLYAGHPYNEQFFGPGTRLTVL.

The J gene is TRBJ1-1, the V gene TRBV5-4, with 7 bases that match TRBD1. Per the germline V gene, CDR1 is SGHNT and CDR2 is YYREEE (reference sequence). There are 15 residues in the CDR3. V was clipped by 5 bases and J by 1 base; unmatched bases: 8. CDR3 nucleotide sequence: TGTGCCAGCAGTACGGACAGGAGACCGAACACTGAAGCTTTCTTT. It specifies CASSTDRRPNTEAFF. Full variable domain (outside the CDR3, taken from reference TRBV5-4 and TRBJ1-1): ETGVTQSPTHLIKTRGQQVTLRCSSQSGHNTVSWYQQALGQGPQFIFQYYREEENGRGNFPPRFSGLQFPNYSSELNVNALELDDSALYLCASSTDRRPNTEAFFGQGTRLTVV.

This clone was seen more than once but under ten times. Written as DNA, the CDR3 is TGTGCCACTCGACAGGGTGGCTACGAGCAGTACTTC. This sequence encodes CATRQGGYEQYF. The rearrangement links TRBV6-1 to TRBJ2-7; 7 bases fit TRBD1. V was clipped by 10 bases and J by 3 bases; unmatched bases: 6. The length of the CDR3 is 12 residues. The germline CDR1 and CDR2 sequences are MNHNS and SASEGT.

This rearrangement joins TRBV19 to TRBJ2-5; 10 bases agree with TRBD1. The CDR3 covers 13 residues. Germline V gene lookup returns CDR1 LNHDA and CDR2 SQIVND (reference sequence). V shed 7 bases and J 4 bases; nucleotides not matched to a gene: 3. The CDR3 is CASTDRGRETQYF. For the CDR3, the DNA is TGTGCCAGTACCGACAGGGGGCGAGAGACCCAGTACTTC.

V is TRBV7-3 and J is TRBJ2-1; 10 nucleotides align to TRBD1. Germline V gene data show CDR1 as SGHTA and CDR2 as FQGTGA. CDR3 length: 17 amino acids. J gave up 4 bases and V 5 bases, and 11 bases lay outside the gene matches. The DNA for the CDR3 is TGTGCCAGCAGCCCAGTGGACAGGGGGAGCCCGTACAATGAGCAGTTCTTC. Residues: CASSPVDRGSPYNEQFF.

This sequence joins TRBV7-9 and TRBJ2-3; D unclear. The germline V and J ends were trimmed by 7 bases and 4 bases, with 6 bases remaining between them. The germline V gene has CDR1 SEHNR and CDR2 FQNEAQ (reference sequence). The CDR3 runs 11 residues. The CDR3, as DNA: TGTGCCAGCATGGTAGCAGATACGCAGTATTTT. The encoded protein is CASMVADTQYF.

The J gene is TRBJ1-2, the V gene TRBV7-9, with 9 bases matching TRBD1. This CDR3 is 17 amino acids long. Germline CDR1 SEHNR, CDR2 FQNEAQ (reference sequence). Losses at the gene ends were 1 base for V and 8 bases for J; bases not matched to a gene: 14. This chain's CDR3 is CASSLVRLRGQGQGYTF. CDR3 bases: TGTGCCAGCAGCTTAGTTCGTTTAAGAGGACAGGGGCAGGGCTACACCTTC. The full variable domain, its missing parts supplied by reference TRBV7-9 and TRBJ1-2, is DTGVSQNPRHKITKRGQNVTFRCDPISEHNRLYWYRQTLGQGPEFLTYFQNEAQLEKSRLLSDRFSAERPKGSFSTLEIQRTEQGDSAMYLCASSLVRLRGQGQGYTFGSGTRLTVV.

This clone was observed a single time. The rearrangement uses TRBV10-3 and TRBJ2-5; 8 bases map to TRBD1. The CDR3 runs to 14 residues. Germline CDR1 ENHRY, CDR2 SYGVKD. V was clipped by 5 bases and J by 4 bases; unmatched bases: 6. As DNA, the CDR3 is TGTGCCATCAGTTCGGACAGGGTGGGAGAGACCCAGTACTTC. Protein product: CAISSDRVGETQYF.

This clone was counted a single time. This chain connects TRBV2 to TRBJ2-1; tentatively, D is TRBD1 (6 bases). Trimming stripped 5 bases from V and 7 bases from J, with 12 bases between. The germline gives CDR1 SNHLY, CDR2 FYNNEI. The CDR3 has 13 amino acids. The CDR3 loop reads CASSSDSPNEQFF. In DNA, the CDR3 is TGTGCCAGCAGTTCGGACAGCCCTAATGAGCAGTTCTTC.

This chain joins TRBV2 and TRBJ2-2; TRBD2 might be the D (6 bases). Germline CDR1 reads SNHLY; CDR2 reads FYNNEI. CDR3 length equals 17 residues. Trimming pared 0 bases from V and 4 bases from J, leaving 15 bases between. Here the CDR3 DNA reads TGTGCCAGCAGTGAAGCTCAGGGCGCCGGGGGCACCGGGGAGCTGTTTTTT. This gives the protein CASSEAQGAGGTGELFF. Filled out from reference TRBV2 and TRBJ2-2, the complete variable domain reads EPEVTQTPSHQVTQMGQEVILRCVPISNHLYFYWYRQILGQKVEFLVSFYNNEISEKSEIFDDQFSVERPDGSNFTLKIRSTKLEDSAMYFCASSEAQGAGGTGELFFGEGSRLTVL.

The chain links TRBV6-4 to TRBJ1-3; D gene uncertain. The CDR3 sequence is 13 residues long. Trimming took 2 bases from V and 3 from J, leaving 5 bases between them. Germline V CDR1 and CDR2: MRHNA, SNTAGT. The CDR3 nucleotides are TGTGCCAGCAGTGACGATAGTGGAAACACCATATATTTT. Amino acid sequence: CASSDDSGNTIYF.

This chain links TRBV10-3 with TRBJ2-5, with TRBD1 as a possible D gene (6 bases). The CDR3 has 14 residues. V was pared by 5 bases and J by 2 bases, with 12 bases between. Germline V gene lookup returns CDR1 ENHRY and CDR2 SYGVKD. CDR3 loop: CAISTGTTQETQYF. In DNA form, the CDR3 reads TGTGCCATCAGTACCGGGACAACACAAGAGACCCAGTACTTC.

V usage is TRBV7-6 and J usage is TRBJ2-7; D perhaps matches TRBD1 (6 bases). V was trimmed by 2 bases and J by 3 bases, leaving 11 bases between them. The germline V gene has CDR1 SGHVS and CDR2 FNYEAQ. The CDR3 sequence is 14 residues long. CDR3 nucleotides: TGTGCCAGCAGCTTACAGGACAGAAACTACGAGCAGTACTTC. It yields the protein CASSLQDRNYEQYF.

The chain is built from TRBV11-2 and TRBJ2-3, with 8 nucleotides matching TRBD2. The CDR3 sequence is 16 residues long. The germline CDR1 and CDR2 sequences are SGHAT and FQNNGV. The V segment lost 5 bases and the J segment 2 bases; nucleotides outside the gene matches: 9. The CDR3 sequence: CASSHRRGGSTDTQYF. CDR3 sequence (DNA): TGTGCCAGCAGCCACAGACGGGGGGGCTCCACAGATACGCAGTATTTT.

The rearrangement uses TRBV10-3 and TRBJ2-7; 11 positions match TRBD2. Germline CDR1 reads ENHRY; CDR2 reads SYGVKD. This CDR3 has 15 residues. Germline trimming cut 6 bases from V and 2 bases from J; bases unmatched to any gene: 6. The CDR3 spells CAIRKLAGEAYEQYF. CDR3 bases: TGTGCCATCAGGAAACTAGCGGGAGAAGCCTACGAGCAGTACTTC.

The J gene is TRBJ1-4, the V gene TRBV6-5, with 11 bases identical to TRBD1. Germline CDR1 and CDR2: MNHEY and SVGAGI. The CDR3 runs to 16 residues. V lost 3 bases, J lost 7 bases, and 7 bases stayed unmatched. The CDR3 reads CASSYTRTGGGEKLFF. CDR3 in DNA: TGTGCCAGCAGTTATACTCGGACAGGGGGCGGTGAAAAACTGTTTTTT.

The rearrangement uses TRBV7-9 and TRBJ2-5; a weak D match, TRBD1 (6 bases). The CDR3 covers 17 residues. Germline loops: CDR1 SEHNR, CDR2 FQNEAQ (reference sequence). V shed 8 bases and J shed 4 bases, with 26 bases lying between them. CDR3 DNA: TGTGCCAGCGGCCCTGACAGGCCCCTCCACGGGCTAGAGACCCAGTACTTC. This gives the protein CASGPDRPLHGLETQYF.